Reported below is one T cell receptor (beta chain). The antigen is undetermined. In TCRdb, the 5' RACE reads were re-called with MiXCR into one record per CDR3 protein. The sample holds 300,000 to 350,000 distinct CDR3 sequences; 20% are singletons and the top ten take 3.5%. This sample was taken from a study of CD8 T cells in ankylosing spondylitis. Overall study findings and caveats: With a CD8+ phenotype, disease-linked clones were relatively rare in peripheral blood. Reportedly, matched ankylosing spondylitis synovial fluid was significantly enriched for disease-linked clones.

CDR1 and CDR2 from the germline V gene are MGHDK and SYGVNS. The CDR3 covers 12 residues. V lost 6 bases and J 0 bases, leaving 6 bases between the germline ends. Material: blood, either unsorted or a sorted T cell fraction (not recorded which). This clonotype was sampled from a female donor with ankylosing spondylitis or in good health (not recorded which). The chain recombines TRBV25-1 with TRBJ2-7; D gene uncertain. CDR3 amino acids: CASRDDSYEQYF. Here the CDR3 DNA reads TGTGCCAGCAGGGACGACTCCTACGAGCAGTACTTC.